This entry lists 3 T cell receptor beta chains sequenced from one sample in a study of shared clonotypes between healthy human individuals. Some clones are missing from TCRdb's copy, which holds only in-frame ones; the method was immunoSEQ multiplex PCR. The profile covers a few million clones, with around 95% appearing a single time and about 1.6% taken by the ten largest. CD45RO negativity and positive selection for CCR7 defined naive CD8 cells, a population that excluded terminally differentiated effector memory CD45RA+ cells. The sample was naive CD8+ T cells from PBMCs. The receptors shown here come from a man between 18 and 29 years old in good health. Some clones in this sample may be carry-over from other donors' samples.

The chain uses TRBV11-2 and TRBJ2-1; possible D gene TRBD2, 6 bases. CDR1 is SGHAT, CDR2 FQNNGV, per germline. The V gene lost 1 base and the J gene lost 4 bases, with 11 bases spanning the gap. CDR3 length: 15 residues. CDR3 sequence reads: CASSLAAGPYNEQFF. The CDR3 nucleotides are TGTGCCAGCAGCTTAGCGGCGGGGCCATACAATGAGCAGTTCTTC.

In the case of this clone: This CDR3 is also generated by other DNA sequences in the sample. The V call is TRBV10-3, the J call TRBJ1-1; tentatively, D is TRBD1 (6 bases). In germline, CDR1 is ENHRY, CDR2 SYGVKD. The ends were cut back, 0 bases at V and 1 base at J, with 9 bases in the middle. The length of the CDR3 is 15 residues. CDR3 sequence: CAISESGGRNTEAFF. The CDR3 nucleotides read TGTGCCATCAGTGAGTCAGGGGGGAGGAACACTGAAGCTTTCTTT.

CDR3 DNA sequence: TGCGCCAGCAGCTTGGCCGATACAGGTGGGCCAGCAACTAATGAAAAACTGTTTTTT. Protein sequence: CASSLADTGGPATNEKLFF. The chain uses TRBV5-1 and TRBJ1-4, with a weak D call TRBD1 (5 bases). CDR3 length: 19 amino acids. V was pared by 0 bases and J by 0 bases, with 18 bases between. The germline gives CDR1 SGHRS, CDR2 YFSETQ.